The present T cell receptor beta chain was sequenced within a study of OX40 agonist ivuxolimab in advanced cancers. On the study more broadly: The diagnoses of dose-escalation patients were hepatocellular carcinoma, melanoma, renal cell or head and neck cancer. Partial responses, seen in three patients, involved one hepatocellular carcinoma and two cutaneous melanomas.

CDR1 is MGHRA, CDR2 YSYEKL, per germline. The CDR3 sequence is 18 residues long. V shed 4 bases and J 4 bases; nucleotides not matched to a gene: 10. Repertoires were generated with immunoSEQ multiplex PCR, while TCRdb's copy carries only in-frame clones and drops some. The repertoire holds some 60,000 clones, about 90% seen once, with 3% to 4% in the top ten. The chain links TRBV4-1 to TRBJ2-3; TRBD2 matches at 14 bases. The source material was CD4+ or CD8+ T cells sorted from blood, sampled in a trial of the OX40 agonist ivuxolimab. The sequence was obtained from an adult with an advanced solid tumor such as melanoma, head and neck, liver or kidney cancer. The CDR3 reads CASSPPPGTSGSPDTQYF. The CDR3 DNA follows: TGCGCCAGCAGCCCTCCTCCTGGGACTAGCGGGAGCCCAGATACGCAGTATTTT.